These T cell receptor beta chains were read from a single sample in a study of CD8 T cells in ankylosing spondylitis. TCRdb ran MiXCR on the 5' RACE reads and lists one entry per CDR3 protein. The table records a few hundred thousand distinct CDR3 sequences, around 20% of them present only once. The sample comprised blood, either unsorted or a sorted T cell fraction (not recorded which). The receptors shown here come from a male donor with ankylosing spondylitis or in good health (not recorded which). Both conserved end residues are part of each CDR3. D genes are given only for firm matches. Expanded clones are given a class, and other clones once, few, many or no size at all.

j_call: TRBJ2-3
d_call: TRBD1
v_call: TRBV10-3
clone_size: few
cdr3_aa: CAISDGTGYTDTQYF
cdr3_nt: TGTGCCATCAGCGACGGGACAGGGTACACAGATACGCAGTATTTT

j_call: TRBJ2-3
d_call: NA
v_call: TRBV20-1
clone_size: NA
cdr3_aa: CSAFDPAVDTQYF
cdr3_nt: TGCAGTGCCTTCGATCCAGCGGTAGATACGCAGTATTTT

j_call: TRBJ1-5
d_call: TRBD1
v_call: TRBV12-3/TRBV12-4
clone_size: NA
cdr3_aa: CASRRDRDQPQHF
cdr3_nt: TGTGCCAGCAGACGGGACAGGGACCAGCCCCAGCATTTT

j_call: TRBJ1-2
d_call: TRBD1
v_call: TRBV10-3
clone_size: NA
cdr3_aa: CAIRRDSGARLYGYTF
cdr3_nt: TGTGCCATCAGACGGGACAGTGGAGCTAGATTATATGGCTACACCTTC

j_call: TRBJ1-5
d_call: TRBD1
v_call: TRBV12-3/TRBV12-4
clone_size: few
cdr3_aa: CASSITGGFQPQHF
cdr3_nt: TGTGCCAGCAGTATTACAGGGGGTTTCCAGCCCCAGCATTTT

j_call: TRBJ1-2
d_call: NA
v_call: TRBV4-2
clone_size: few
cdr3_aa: CASSQEEDGLNGYTF
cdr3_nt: TGTGCCAGCAGCCAAGAAGAGGACGGTCTAAATGGCTACACCTTC

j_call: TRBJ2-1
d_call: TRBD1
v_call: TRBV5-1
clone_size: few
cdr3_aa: CASSATGGFYNEQFF
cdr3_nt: TGCGCCAGCAGCGCTACAGGGGGCTTCTACAATGAGCAGTTCTTC

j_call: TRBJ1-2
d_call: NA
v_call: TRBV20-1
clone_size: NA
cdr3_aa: CSARGYGDGYTF
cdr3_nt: TGCAGTGCTAGAGGGTACGGTGATGGCTACACCTTC

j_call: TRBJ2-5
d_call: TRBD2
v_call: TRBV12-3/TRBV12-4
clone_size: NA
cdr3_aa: CASSLGRGVQETQYF
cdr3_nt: TGTGCCAGCAGTTTAGGGCGGGGGGTCCAAGAGACCCAGTACTTC

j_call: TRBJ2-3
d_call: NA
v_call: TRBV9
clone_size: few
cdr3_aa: CASSVDLEDTQYF
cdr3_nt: TGTGCCAGCAGCGTCGATTTAGAGGATACGCAGTATTTT

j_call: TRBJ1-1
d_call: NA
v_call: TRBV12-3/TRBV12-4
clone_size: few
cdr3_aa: CASSPPIPRAFF
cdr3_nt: TGTGCCAGCAGCCCCCCCATCCCTCGAGCTTTCTTT

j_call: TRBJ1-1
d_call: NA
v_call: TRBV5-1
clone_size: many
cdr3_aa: CASSLVGGVNTEAFF
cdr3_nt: TGCGCCAGCAGCTTGGTGGGAGGGGTGAACACTGAAGCTTTCTTT

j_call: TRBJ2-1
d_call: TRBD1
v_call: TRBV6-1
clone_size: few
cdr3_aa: CASRGQGANNEQFF
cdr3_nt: TGTGCCAGCAGAGGGCAGGGGGCCAACAATGAGCAGTTCTTC

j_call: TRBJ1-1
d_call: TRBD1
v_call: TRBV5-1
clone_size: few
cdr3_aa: CASSRIRQGAYTEAFF
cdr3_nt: TGCGCCAGCAGTCGGATTCGACAGGGGGCGTACACTGAAGCTTTCTTT

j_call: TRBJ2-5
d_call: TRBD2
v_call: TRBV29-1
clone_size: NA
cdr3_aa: CSVRRTSRLETQYF
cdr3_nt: TGCAGCGTTCGGAGGACTAGCAGGTTGGAGACCCAGTACTTC

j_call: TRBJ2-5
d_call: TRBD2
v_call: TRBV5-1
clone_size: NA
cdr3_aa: CASGRGDLAGGQETQYF
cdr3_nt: TGCGCCAGCGGTCGCGGGGATTTGGCGGGAGGCCAAGAGACCCAGTACTTC

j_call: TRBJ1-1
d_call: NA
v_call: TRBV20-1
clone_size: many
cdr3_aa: CSAPQGPLGTEAFF
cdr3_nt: TGCAGTGCGCCTCAGGGGCCCCTGGGCACTGAAGCTTTCTTT

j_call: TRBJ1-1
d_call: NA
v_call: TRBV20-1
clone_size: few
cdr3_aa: CSARAGLGTEAFF
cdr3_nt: TGCAGTGCTAGAGCGGGGCTCGGCACTGAAGCTTTCTTT

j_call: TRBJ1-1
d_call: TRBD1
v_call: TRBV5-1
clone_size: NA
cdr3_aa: CASSLGGQNANTEAFF
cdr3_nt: TGCGCCAGCAGCTTGGGGGGACAGAATGCGAACACTGAAGCTTTCTTT

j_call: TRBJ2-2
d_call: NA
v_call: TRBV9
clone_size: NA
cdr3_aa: CASSAGPGGELFF
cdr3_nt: TGTGCCAGCAGCGCGGGGCCGGGCGGGGAGCTGTTTTTT

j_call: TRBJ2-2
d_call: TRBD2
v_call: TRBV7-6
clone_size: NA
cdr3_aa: CASASGVFTGELFF
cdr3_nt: TGTGCCAGCGCTAGCGGGGTCTTCACCGGGGAGCTGTTTTTT

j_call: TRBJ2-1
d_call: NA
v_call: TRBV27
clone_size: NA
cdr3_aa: CASSLRTNYNEQFF
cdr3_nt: TGTGCCAGCAGTCTCCGGACTAACTACAATGAGCAGTTCTTC

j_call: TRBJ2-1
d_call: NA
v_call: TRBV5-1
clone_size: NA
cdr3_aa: CASSADSSEEFF
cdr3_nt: TGCGCCAGCAGCGCGGACAGCTCCGAGGAGTTCTTC

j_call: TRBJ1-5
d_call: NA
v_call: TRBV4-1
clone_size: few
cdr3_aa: CASSKTVNQPQHF
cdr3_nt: TGCGCCAGCAGCAAGACAGTAAATCAGCCCCAGCATTTT

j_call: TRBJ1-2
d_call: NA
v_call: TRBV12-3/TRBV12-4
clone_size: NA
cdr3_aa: CAGSLGQGYGYTF
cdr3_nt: TGTGCCGGCAGTTTAGGTCAGGGTTATGGCTACACCTTC

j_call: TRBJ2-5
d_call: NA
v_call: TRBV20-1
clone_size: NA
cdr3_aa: CSTDETQYF
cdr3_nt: TGCAGCACCGACGAGACCCAGTACTTC